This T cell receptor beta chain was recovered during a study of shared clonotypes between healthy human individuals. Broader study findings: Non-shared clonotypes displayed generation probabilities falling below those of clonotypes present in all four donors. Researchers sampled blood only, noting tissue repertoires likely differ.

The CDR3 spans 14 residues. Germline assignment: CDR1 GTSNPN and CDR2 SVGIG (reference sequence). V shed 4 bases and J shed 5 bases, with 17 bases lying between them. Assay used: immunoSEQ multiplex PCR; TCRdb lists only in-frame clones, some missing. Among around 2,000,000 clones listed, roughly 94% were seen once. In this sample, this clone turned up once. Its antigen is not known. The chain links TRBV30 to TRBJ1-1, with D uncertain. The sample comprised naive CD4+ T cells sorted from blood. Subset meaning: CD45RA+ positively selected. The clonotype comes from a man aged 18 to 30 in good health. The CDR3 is CAWTIEKPGTEAFF. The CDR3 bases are TGTGCCTGGACAATCGAGAAGCCGGGTACTGAAGCTTTCTTT. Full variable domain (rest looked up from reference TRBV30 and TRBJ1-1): SQTIHQWPATLVQPVGSPLSLECTVEGTSNPNLYWYRQAAGRGLQLLFYSVGIGQISSEVPQNLSASRPQDRQFILSSKKLLLSDSGFYLCAWTIEKPGTEAFFGQGTRLTVV.